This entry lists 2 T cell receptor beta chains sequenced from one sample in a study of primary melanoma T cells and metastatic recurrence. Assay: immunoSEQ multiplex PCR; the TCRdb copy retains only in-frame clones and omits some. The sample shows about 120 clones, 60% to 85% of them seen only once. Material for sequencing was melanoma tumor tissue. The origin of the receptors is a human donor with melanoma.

The CDR3 is CASISAGRDTGELFF. The CDR3 nucleotides are TGTGCCAGCATCTCCGCGGGTCGGGACACCGGGGAGCTGTTTTTT. The chain couples TRBV28 to TRBJ2-2; weak D call: TRBD2 (5 bases). Trimming removed 7 bases at V and 3 bases at J, with 15 bases between. The germline gives CDR1 MDHEN, CDR2 SYDVKM. The CDR3 is 15 residues long.

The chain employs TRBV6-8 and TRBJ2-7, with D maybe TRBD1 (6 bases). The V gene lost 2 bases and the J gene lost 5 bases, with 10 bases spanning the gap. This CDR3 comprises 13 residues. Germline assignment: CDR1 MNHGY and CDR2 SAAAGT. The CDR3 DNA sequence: TGTGCCAGCAGTTACCGGGCAGGGGACGAGCAGTACTTC. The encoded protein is CASSYRAGDEQYF.